The 11 T cell receptor beta chains given below trace back to one sample, sequenced in a study of blood T cell repertoires in COVID-19. Assay used: immunoSEQ multiplex PCR; TCRdb lists only in-frame clones, some missing. The sample gives roughly 180,000 clones, under 85% of which show up once; 5.5% to 8% is in the top ten. Sequenced input: peripheral blood. These receptors were obtained from a man aged 80 or over with COVID-19, enrolled during active disease.

The V call is TRBV3-1 (or the pseudogene TRBV3-2), the J call TRBJ1-1; 10 bases are shared with TRBD1. After removal of 4 bases from V and 5 bases from J, the junction contained 4 bases not matched to a gene. The CDR3 covers 14 residues. CDR1 and CDR2 (germline): LGHDT, YNNKEL (reference sequence). CDR3 loop: CASSRTGGYTEAFF. CDR3 sequence (DNA): TGTGCCAGCAGCCGGACAGGGGGGTATACTGAAGCTTTCTTT.

The CDR3 region is CASRIQGEAFF. As DNA, the CDR3 is TGTGCCAGCAGAATACAGGGCGAAGCTTTCTTT. This chain links TRBV28 with TRBJ1-1; maybe TRBD1 (6 bases). V lost 6 bases to trimming and J lost 8 bases, with 10 bases between them. The CDR3 totals 11 residues. CDR1 is MDHEN, CDR2 SYDVKM, per germline.

About this clone: This CDR3 is also generated by other DNA sequences in the sample. The chain is built from TRBV6-5 and TRBJ1-2, with D unclear. Deletions cut 6 bases from V and 2 bases from J, with 7 bases between. Germline V gives CDR1 MNHEY, CDR2 SVGAGI. The CDR3 contains 12 residues. The CDR3 here is CASRGGNYGYTF. The CDR3 DNA reads TGTGCCAGCAGAGGCGGGAACTATGGCTACACCTTC.

The chain links TRBV11-2 to TRBJ2-3; no clear D gene. Germline-derived CDR1 and CDR2 are SGHAT and FQNNGV. The CDR3 has 12 residues. V gave up 8 bases and J gave up 2 bases, with 8 bases separating them. In DNA form, the CDR3 reads TGTGCCAGCGGTGAGCTCACAGATACGCAGTATTTT. As protein: CASGELTDTQYF.

V is TRBV12-5 and J is TRBJ2-3; D perhaps matches TRBD2 (5 bases). The CDR3 has 16 amino acids. V lost 7 bases to trimming and J lost 0 bases, with 17 bases between them. Germline V gene sequence: CDR1 LGHNT, CDR2 FRNRAP. Written as DNA, the CDR3 is TGTGCTAGTGCTTCACGAGGGCGGAGTAGCACAGATACGCAGTATTTT. It translates to CASASRGRSSTDTQYF. The full variable domain, in which reference TRBV12-5 and TRBJ2-3 provide the parts outside the CDR3, is DARVTQTPRHKVTEMGQEVTMRCQPILGHNTVFWYRQTMMQGLELLAYFRNRAPLDDSGMPKDRFSAEMPDATLATLKIQPSEPRDSAVYFCASASRGRSSTDTQYFGPGTRLTVL.

This chain connects TRBV5-1 to TRBJ2-5, with 11 nucleotides matching TRBD2. Germline CDR1 is SGHRS and CDR2 is YFSETQ. V shed 2 bases and J 4 bases; nucleotides not matched to a gene: 1. The CDR3 runs to 14 residues. The CDR3 bases are TGCGCCAGCAGCTTTACTAGCGGGGGAGAGACCCAGTACTTC. Protein sequence: CASSFTSGGETQYF.

V is TRBV2 and J is TRBJ1-6; no clear D gene. The V gene lost 7 bases and the J gene lost 1 base, with 14 bases spanning the gap. Germline values: CDR1 SNHLY, CDR2 FYNNEI. The length of the CDR3 is 16 residues. This CDR3 is CASMVLAGSYNSPLHF. In DNA, the CDR3 is TGTGCCAGCATGGTTCTGGCGGGTTCCTATAATTCACCCCTCCACTTT.

The V and J genes are TRBV11-2 and TRBJ2-3; D may be TRBD2 (6 bases). Germline V gene sequence: CDR1 SGHAT, CDR2 FQNNGV. The CDR3 is 18 amino acids. The ends were cut back, 1 base at V and 2 bases at J, with 19 bases in the middle. The CDR3 is CASSLGVYGTGLTDTQYF. The CDR3, as DNA: TGTGCCAGCAGCTTAGGGGTCTATGGGACTGGGCTCACAGATACGCAGTATTTT.

The count of this clone is one. The chain links TRBV18 to TRBJ1-1; D unresolved. The length of the CDR3 is 12 residues. The V end was cut by 1 base, the J end by 3 bases, with 3 bases between. Per germline, CDR1 KGHSH and CDR2 LQKENI. The CDR3, as DNA: TGTGCCAGCTCACCACTCGACACTGAAGCTTTCTTT. Amino acids: CASSPLDTEAFF.

The J gene is TRBJ1-2, the V gene TRBV6-5; 7 nucleotides agree with TRBD1. V trimming: 6 bases; J trimming: 6 bases; junction bases outside the gene matches: 10. The CDR3 contains 14 residues. CDR1 is MNHEY and CDR2 is SVGAGI in the germline V gene. This chain's CDR3 is CASRPGQDVDGYTF. CDR3 coding DNA: TGTGCCAGCAGGCCCGGACAGGATGTGGATGGCTACACCTTC.

The rearrangement uses TRBV6-1 and TRBJ1-2; TRBD1 matches 8 bases. V was pared by 1 base and J by 6 bases, with 4 bases of the junction left unmatched. There are 14 residues in the CDR3. CDR1 and CDR2 (germline): MNHNS, SASEGT. The CDR3 loop reads CASSEGRQGNGYTF. CDR3 coding DNA: TGTGCCAGCAGTGAAGGGAGACAGGGGAATGGCTACACCTTC.